This T cell receptor beta chain derives from a study of shared clonotypes between healthy human individuals. Study-wide points: Lower generation probabilities were found for non-shared clonotypes than for those shared by all four donors. In the sorted subsets, rarefaction showed sequencing was incomplete despite large depth.

Per germline, CDR1 SGDLS and CDR2 YYNGEE. This CDR3 comprises 14 residues. The V and J ends lost 4 bases and 0 bases respectively, with 8 bases between them. This clone was seen once. The antigen is unknown. The repertoire was sequenced with immunoSEQ multiplex PCR; TCRdb's copy has only in-frame clones and lacks some. The table records roughly 2.5 million clones, around nine tenths of them present only once. The clonotype originates from a man between 18 and 35 years old in good health. Sequences were obtained from naive CD4+ T cells sorted from blood. The subset here: CD45RA+ positively selected. The chain couples TRBV9 to TRBJ1-3; D is uncertain. The CDR3 DNA reads TGTGCCAGCAGCACTCAGAGCTCTGGAAACACCATATATTTT. This gives the protein CASSTQSSGNTIYF.